Each of the 16 T cell receptor beta chains below was sequenced from the same sample in a study of Ad26.COV2.S vaccination and SARS-CoV-2 variants. Described treatment: 15 to 20 received Ad26.COV2.S at low or high dose, single or two shots; roughly five received placebo; per-sample allocation not given. Collection of the samples took place on day 63 after the first injection of vaccine or placebo. Sequencing used immunoSEQ multiplex PCR; TCRdb keeps in-frame clones, though not all of them. The sample lists 200,000 to 250,000 clones, 70% to 90% seen once, with about 11% in the top ten. The material sequenced was peripheral blood, taken in a trial of Ad26.COV2.S vaccine versus placebo. The receptors were sampled from a person aged 18 to 59 who received the Ad26.COV2.S COVID-19 vaccine or a placebo.

This chain uses TRBV27 with TRBJ2-6, with 10 positions matching TRBD1. After removal of 3 bases from V and 0 bases from J, the junction contained 20 bases not matched to a gene. The CDR3 runs 23 residues. Germline loops: CDR1 MNHEY, CDR2 SMNVEV (reference sequence). The CDR3 nucleotides read TGTGCCAGCAGTTTTTATGGTCCCGGGACAGGGGTTTCGGATTACTCTGGGGCCAACGTCCTGACTTTC. Protein product: CASSFYGPGTGVSDYSGANVLTF.

The V call is TRBV11-2, the J call TRBJ2-2; a possible D gene is TRBD2 (5 bases). Germline V gene sequence: CDR1 SGHAT, CDR2 FQNNGV. The CDR3 is 15 amino acids. V lost 1 base to trimming and J lost 4 bases, with 10 bases between them. The CDR3 loop reads CASSLGGGLTGELFF. In nucleotides, the CDR3 is TGTGCCAGCAGCTTAGGTGGAGGCCTCACCGGGGAGCTGTTTTTT.

The rearrangement uses TRBV7-2 and TRBJ1-3; D is uncertain. V was shortened by 1 base and J by 7 bases, with 17 bases between the two germline ends. This CDR3 has 16 amino acids. Germline CDR1 and CDR2: SGHTA and FQGNSA. In DNA, the CDR3 is TGTGCCAGCAGCTTAGTTCGATCCTCGTCCGGGAACACCATATATTTT. It is translated as CASSLVRSSSGNTIYF.

The chain employs TRBV7-6 and TRBJ1-1; 7 nucleotides match TRBD1. The CDR3 length is 15 residues. Germline CDR1 reads SGHVS; CDR2 reads FNYEAQ. V shed 0 bases and J 0 bases; nucleotides not matched to a gene: 1. The CDR3 DNA reads TGTGCCAGCAGCTTAGCAGGGGGCATGAACACTGAAGCTTTCTTT. The encoded protein is CASSLAGGMNTEAFF.

The chain uses TRBV11-1 and TRBJ2-7; 8 nucleotides match TRBD1. With V trimmed by 3 bases and J by 0 bases, 1 base remained unmatched. The CDR3 is 14 residues long. The V gene's germline CDR1 is SGHAT and CDR2 FQDESV (reference sequence). The CDR3 sequence: CASSLTGDSYEQYF. As DNA, the CDR3 is TGTGCCAGCAGCTTGACAGGGGACTCCTACGAGCAGTACTTC. Full variable domain (missing parts from reference TRBV11-1 and TRBJ2-7): EAEVAQSPRYKITEKSQAVAFWCDPISGHATLYWYRQILGQGPELLVQFQDESVVDDSQLPKDRFSAERLKGVDSTLKIQPAELGDSAMYLCASSLTGDSYEQYFGPGTRLTVT.

This clone occurred once. This chain uses TRBV5-1 with TRBJ2-7; D uncertain. The CDR3 consists of 16 residues. V was trimmed by 0 bases and J by 0 bases, leaving 13 bases between them. Germline V gene lookup returns CDR1 SGHRS and CDR2 YFSETQ. CDR3 in amino acids: CASSLEGPPSSYEQYF. DNA of the CDR3: TGCGCCAGCAGCTTGGAAGGCCCCCCAAGCTCCTACGAGCAGTACTTC.

This chain connects TRBV10-3 to TRBJ2-1; D is unclear. From germline, CDR1 is ENHRY and CDR2 SYGVKD. V lost 10 bases and J lost 9, with 13 bases in between. The CDR3 consists of 11 residues. The CDR3 region has the DNA TGTGCCAGCCGAGGAGTGTCTGAGCAGTTCTTC. This codes for CASRGVSEQFF.

This chain connects TRBV6-5 to TRBJ1-3; D is uncertain. V lost 6 bases and J lost 2, with 14 bases in between. The CDR3 is 15 amino acids. CDR1 and CDR2 (germline): MNHEY, SVGAGI. The CDR3 coding sequence is TGTGCCAGCAGCCCCCGCGGGTCGGCTGGAAACACCATATATTTT. As protein: CASSPRGSAGNTIYF.

The V and J genes are TRBV2 and TRBJ1-1; no clear D. V was shortened by 2 bases and J by 6 bases, with 10 bases between the two germline ends. The length of the CDR3 is 13 residues. Germline CDR1 and CDR2: SNHLY and FYNNEI. The CDR3 reads CASSEWGTSEAFF. CDR3 bases: TGTGCCAGCAGTGAATGGGGAACTTCTGAAGCTTTCTTT.

The chain is built from TRBV28 and TRBJ2-6; 9 nucleotides match TRBD1. J lost 0 bases, V lost 6 bases, and 9 bases had no gene match. The CDR3 covers 18 residues. The germline V gene encodes CDR1 MDHEN and CDR2 SYDVKM. CDR3 loop: CASSLQGAPFSGANVLTF. CDR3 DNA: TGTGCCAGCAGCCTACAGGGGGCCCCCTTCTCTGGGGCCAACGTCCTGACTTTC.

This sequence joins TRBV11-3 and TRBJ1-5, with TRBD1 as a possible D gene (5 bases). Germline loops: CDR1 SGHNT, CDR2 YENEEA. The CDR3 is 14 amino acids. Deletions cut 5 bases from V and 10 bases from J, with 18 bases between. The CDR3 sequence: CASSPGTVGEPQHF. CDR3 DNA sequence: TGTGCCAGCAGCCCAGGGACGGTTGGGGAACCCCAGCATTTT.

A single count supports this clone. V gene TRBV28 combines with J gene TRBJ2-7; TRBD2 agrees at 11 bases. Germline-derived CDR1 and CDR2 are MDHEN and SYDVKM. Trimming took 5 bases from V and 12 from J; bases not matched to a gene: 9. There are 13 residues in the CDR3. In DNA form, the CDR3 reads TGTGCCAGCAGTCCTTCTCTAGCGGGAGGCCGGTACTTC. Protein product: CASSPSLAGGRYF.

The genes are TRBV6-2 or TRBV6-3 and TRBJ1-4; D is uncertain. CDR1 and CDR2 (germline): MNHEY, SVGEGT. The CDR3 has 16 residues. V was shortened by 0 bases and J by 8 bases, with 16 bases between the two germline ends. The CDR3: CASSYSMKNSPEKLFF. CDR3 bases: TGTGCCAGCAGTTACTCGATGAAAAACAGCCCCGAAAAACTGTTTTTT.

V usage is TRBV3-1 (or the pseudogene TRBV3-2) and J usage is TRBJ2-1; the match to TRBD2 covers 9 bases. Germline loops: CDR1 LGHDT, CDR2 YNNKEL (reference sequence). This CDR3 has 16 residues. V trimming: 1 base; J trimming: 0 bases; junction bases outside the gene matches: 1. The CDR3 DNA reads as TGTGCCAGCAGCCAAGGCGGGGGGGCCTCCTACAATGAGCAGTTCTTC. It specifies CASSQGGGASYNEQFF.

The CDR3 nucleotides are TGTGCCAGCAGTGAGAGACAGACTCTCCACTTT. Its translation: CASSERQTLHF. The chain joins TRBV2 to TRBJ1-6; the D gene is possibly TRBD1 (5 bases). Germline V gene lookup returns CDR1 SNHLY and CDR2 FYNNEI. The V end lost 3 bases, the J end lost 16 bases, and 10 bases lay between the germline ends. This CDR3 spans 11 amino acids.

This rearrangement joins TRBV14 to TRBJ2-7, with D possibly matching TRBD1 (6 bases). With 4 bases removed from V and 2 bases from J, the gap between germline ends came to 15 bases. Germline V gene data show CDR1 as SGHDN and CDR2 as FVKESK. The length of the CDR3 is 15 residues. DNA for the CDR3: TGTGCCAGCAGCCGCCTCGAGGGGACAACCTACGAGCAGTACTTC. Translation gives CASSRLEGTTYEQYF.